The rows below give T cell receptor beta chains drawn from one sample of a study of cytomegalovirus exposure and HLA in healthy donors. Only in-frame clones appear in the TCRdb table, and some are missing; sequencing was by immunoSEQ multiplex PCR. The sample has tens of thousands of clones, around 72% seen once. Material: PBMCs. All receptors come from a male donor in good health and CMV-seropositive. Each CDR3 is given with its conserved first and last residue. D genes are given only for firm matches. For some rows the clone size is stated as once, few or many, or as a class when expanded; others skip it.

J | size | D | V | CDR3 | DNA
TRBJ1-6 | - | TRBD1 | TRBV10-1 | CASRRQGKGSPLHF | TGCGCCAGCAGAAGACAGGGGAAAGGATCACCCCTCCACTTT
TRBJ2-7 | - | TRBD1 | TRBV7-9 | CASSLPGQGVYEQYF | TGTGCCAGCAGCCTCCCCGGACAGGGAGTTTACGAGCAGTACTTC
TRBJ2-2 | - | TRBD2 | TRBV5-6 | CASSYLAGYSTGELFF | TGTGCCAGCAGCTATCTAGCGGGATATTCCACCGGGGAGCTGTTTTTT
TRBJ2-7 | - | - | TRBV6-5 | CASGGGLYEQYF | TGTGCCAGCGGGGGGGGGCTCTACGAGCAGTACTTC
TRBJ2-5 | - | TRBD2 | TRBV19 | CASRLAGETQYF | TGTGCCAGCCGACTAGCCGGAGAGACCCAGTACTTC
TRBJ1-5 | - | - | TRBV5-1 | CASSLVPGSNQPQHF | TGCGCCAGCAGCTTGGTCCCGGGGAGCAATCAGCCCCAGCATTTT
TRBJ1-4 | - | - | TRBV27 | CASSIRQNEKLFF | TGTGCCAGCAGCATTCGACAGAATGAAAAACTGTTTTTT
TRBJ1-2 | - | TRBD1 | TRBV7-2 | CASSLDGTGDGYTF | TGTGCCAGCAGCTTAGATGGGACAGGGGACGGCTACACCTTC
TRBJ2-2 | - | - | TRBV5-4 | CASSLSDTGELFF | TGTGCCAGCAGCTTGAGCGACACCGGGGAGCTGTTTTTT
TRBJ2-7 | - | - | TRBV6-1 | CASSWSQGLSYEQYF | TGTGCCAGCAGTTGGTCACAGGGCCTCTCCTACGAGCAGTACTTC
TRBJ2-2 | - | TRBD1 | TRBV6-1 | CASTAGTGFPGELFF | TGTGCCAGCACGGCCGGGACAGGTTTCCCCGGGGAGCTGTTTTTT
TRBJ2-3 | - | TRBD2 | TRBV7-3 | CASSLGPSGDTQYF | TGTGCCAGCAGCTTAGGGCCTAGCGGAGATACGCAGTATTTT
TRBJ1-1 | - | - | TRBV18 | CASSPPFARNTEAFF | TGTGCCAGCTCACCACCGTTCGCTAGGAACACTGAAGCTTTCTTT
TRBJ2-5 | - | TRBD2 | TRBV7-2 | CASSFFSGGAETQYF | TGTGCCAGCAGCTTCTTTAGCGGGGGGGCGGAGACCCAGTACTTC
TRBJ1-1 | - | - | TRBV19 | CASGETNTEAFF | TGTGCCAGTGGAGAGACGAACACTGAAGCTTTCTTT
TRBJ2-7 | - | - | TRBV6-1 | CASTEALRNDEQYF | TGTGCCAGCACCGAGGCTCTCAGAAACGACGAGCAGTACTTC
TRBJ2-1 | - | TRBD1 | TRBV29-1 | CSVLPRGTGVSYNEQFF | TGCAGCGTTCTCCCCCGAGGGACAGGGGTGTCCTACAATGAGCAGTTCTTC
TRBJ2-7 | - | TRBD2 | TRBV27 | CATRRRGSVYEQYF | TGTGCCACTAGGAGGCGGGGGAGTGTCTACGAGCAGTACTTC
TRBJ2-1 | once | - | TRBV12-5 | CASGLVPTGRQFF | TGTGCTAGTGGTTTGGTACCCACAGGCAGGCAGTTCTTC
TRBJ1-3 | - | TRBD1 | TRBV5-4 | CASSFPSGQLAGNTIYF | TGTGCCAGCAGTTTCCCTTCGGGACAGTTAGCTGGAAACACCATATATTTT
TRBJ2-7 | - | TRBD1 | TRBV10-3 | CAISEFRGQGLRGQYF | TGTGCCATCAGTGAGTTCCGCGGACAGGGTCTACGGGGGCAGTACTTC
TRBJ2-1 | - | TRBD2 | TRBV9 | CASSGEKREGLSSYNEQFF | TGTGCCAGCAGCGGAGAGAAGCGGGAGGGGTTAAGCTCCTACAATGAGCAGTTCTTC
TRBJ2-6 | - | - | TRBV6-1 | CASSEDSSGANVLTF | TGTGCCAGCAGTGAAGACAGCTCTGGGGCCAACGTCCTGACTTTC
TRBJ1-6 | - | - | TRBV7-9 | CASSLAEQGTPLHF | TGTGCCAGCAGCTTAGCGGAACAGGGCACACCCCTCCACTTT
TRBJ1-1 | - | - | TRBV6-5 | CASSLVGTEAFF | TGTGCCAGCAGTTTAGTCGGCACTGAAGCTTTCTTT
TRBJ2-5 | - | TRBD2 | TRBV11-2 | CASSPSWGGQETQYF | TGTGCCAGCAGCCCCTCTTGGGGGGGCCAAGAGACCCAGTACTTC
TRBJ1-1 | - | - | TRBV5-1 | CASSLGPTNTEAFF | TGCGCCAGCAGCTTGGGGCCAACGAACACTGAAGCTTTCTTT
TRBJ2-7 | - | - | TRBV7-2 | CASSFQAGQGYEQYF | TGTGCCAGCAGCTTTCAAGCGGGCCAGGGCTACGAGCAGTACTTC
TRBJ1-2 | - | TRBD1 | TRBV5-1 | CASSEQGNYGYTF | TGCGCCAGCAGTGAACAGGGGAACTACGGCTACACCTTC
TRBJ1-2 | - | - | TRBV4-1 | CASSQDQMTMEGYTF | TGCGCCAGCAGCCAAGATCAAATGACTATGGAAGGCTACACCTTC
TRBJ1-2 | - | TRBD1 | TRBV19 | CASSPRTGTGLGYTF | TGTGCCAGTAGTCCTCGCACCGGGACAGGGCTTGGCTACACCTTC
TRBJ1-1 | - | - | TRBV11-2 | CASTSRRGAEAFF | TGTGCCAGCACCTCGCGCAGGGGCGCTGAAGCTTTCTTT
TRBJ2-5 | once | TRBD1 | TRBV5-1 | CASSFGDRRQETQYF | TGCGCCAGCAGCTTCGGGGACAGGAGGCAGGAGACCCAGTACTTC
TRBJ2-1 | - | - | TRBV10-1 | CASSEVSRGEQFF | TGCGCCAGCAGTGAGGTTAGCCGGGGTGAGCAGTTCTTC
TRBJ2-5 | - | TRBD2 | TRBV27 | CASSPGTSGIETQYF | TGTGCCAGCAGTCCGGGGACTAGCGGGATAGAGACCCAGTACTTC
TRBJ2-3 | - | - | TRBV6-4 | CASSDSKGGSTDTQYF | TGTGCCAGCAGTGACTCGAAAGGGGGTAGCACAGATACGCAGTATTTT
TRBJ1-1 | few | TRBD1 | TRBV7-2 | CASSSSTGGTEAFF | TGTGCCAGCAGCTCCTCTACAGGGGGCACTGAAGCTTTCTTT
TRBJ2-3 | few | TRBD2 | TRBV7-2 | CASNLAGGPDTQYF | TGTGCCAGCAACCTAGCGGGAGGGCCAGATACGCAGTATTTT
TRBJ2-2 | - | - | TRBV7-2 | CASSLVRTNTGELFF | TGTGCCAGCAGCTTAGTTAGGACTAACACCGGGGAGCTGTTTTTT
TRBJ2-7 | once | TRBD1 | TRBV5-1 | CASSPRDRGYEQYF | TGCGCCAGCAGCCCCCGGGACAGGGGCTACGAGCAGTACTTC
TRBJ2-7 | - | TRBD1 | TRBV2 | CASRGTGGSEQYF | TGTGCCAGCAGGGGGACAGGAGGTAGCGAGCAGTACTTC
TRBJ2-7 | - | - | TRBV7-8 | CASSFIQLRGTYEQYF | TGTGCCAGCAGCTTTATCCAACTCAGGGGAACCTACGAGCAGTACTTC
TRBJ2-6 | - | TRBD2 | TRBV25-1 | CASSGGWTSGANVLTF | TGTGCCAGCAGCGGGGGGTGGACCTCTGGGGCCAACGTCCTGACTTTC
TRBJ1-2 | few | TRBD1 | TRBV11-2 | CASSLGTGGLINYGYTF | TGTGCCAGCAGCTTAGGGACAGGGGGCTTAATCAACTATGGCTACACCTTC
TRBJ2-7 | - | TRBD2 | TRBV30 | CAWRQKSSGSTYEQYF | TGTGCCTGGAGACAAAAGTCTAGCGGGTCTACCTACGAGCAGTACTTC
TRBJ2-1 | - | TRBD2 | TRBV4-3 | CASSQEITSGVNEQFF | TGCGCCAGCAGCCAAGAAATAACTAGCGGGGTAAATGAGCAGTTCTTC
TRBJ1-2 | - | - | TRBV5-1 | CASSLELGSPYGYTF | TGCGCCAGCAGCTTGGAGCTGGGCTCACCCTATGGCTACACCTTC
TRBJ1-2 | - | - | TRBV29-1 | CSITVPTNYGYTF | TGCAGTATCACAGTCCCAACTAACTATGGCTACACCTTC
TRBJ2-1 | - | TRBD1 | TRBV4-3 | CASSQEVGGLYNEQFF | TGCGCCAGCAGCCAAGAGGTAGGGGGCCTATACAATGAGCAGTTCTTC